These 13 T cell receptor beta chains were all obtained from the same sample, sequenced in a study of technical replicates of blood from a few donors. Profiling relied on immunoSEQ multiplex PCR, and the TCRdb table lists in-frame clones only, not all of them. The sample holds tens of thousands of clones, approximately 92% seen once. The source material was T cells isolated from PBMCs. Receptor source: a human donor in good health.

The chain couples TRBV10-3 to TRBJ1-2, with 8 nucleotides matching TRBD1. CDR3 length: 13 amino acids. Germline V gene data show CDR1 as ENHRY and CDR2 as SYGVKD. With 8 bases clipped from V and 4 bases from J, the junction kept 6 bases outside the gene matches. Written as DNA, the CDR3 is TGTGCCATCTCGGGGGACAGGATCTATGGCTACACCTTC. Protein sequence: CAISGDRIYGYTF.

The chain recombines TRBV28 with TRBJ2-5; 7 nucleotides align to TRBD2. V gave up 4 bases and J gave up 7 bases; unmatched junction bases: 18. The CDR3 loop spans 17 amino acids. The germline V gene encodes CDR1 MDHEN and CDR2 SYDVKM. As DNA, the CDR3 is TGTGCCAGCAGTTCCCTCGAAAAAGCGGGATGGGGGGGGACCCAGTACTTC. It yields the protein CASSSLEKAGWGGTQYF.

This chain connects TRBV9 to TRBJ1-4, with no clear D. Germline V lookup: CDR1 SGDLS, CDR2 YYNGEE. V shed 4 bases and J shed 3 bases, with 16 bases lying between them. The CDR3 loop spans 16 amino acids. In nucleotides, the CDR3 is TGTGCCAGCAGCCCGGTCGGTGACGGGTCTAATGAAAAACTGTTTTTT. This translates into CASSPVGDGSNEKLFF.

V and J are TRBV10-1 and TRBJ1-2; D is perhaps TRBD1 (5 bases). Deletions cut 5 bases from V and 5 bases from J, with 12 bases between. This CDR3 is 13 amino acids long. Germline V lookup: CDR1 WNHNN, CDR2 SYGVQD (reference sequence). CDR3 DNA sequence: TGCGCCAGCAGTCCTACAGGCCCTTATGGCTACACCTTC. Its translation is CASSPTGPYGYTF.

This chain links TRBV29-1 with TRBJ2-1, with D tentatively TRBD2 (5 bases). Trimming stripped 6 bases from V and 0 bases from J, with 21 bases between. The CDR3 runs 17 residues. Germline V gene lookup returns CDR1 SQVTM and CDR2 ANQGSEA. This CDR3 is CSVGITPPRSSYNEQFF. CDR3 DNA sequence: TGCAGCGTCGGGATAACTCCGCCGAGAAGCTCCTACAATGAGCAGTTCTTC.

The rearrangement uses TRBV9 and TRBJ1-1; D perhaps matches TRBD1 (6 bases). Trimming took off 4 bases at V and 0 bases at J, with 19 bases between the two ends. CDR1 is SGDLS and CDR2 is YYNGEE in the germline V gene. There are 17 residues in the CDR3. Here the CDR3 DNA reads TGTGCCAGCAGCCTCACCCGGGACACCATCATGAACACTGAAGCTTTCTTT. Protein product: CASSLTRDTIMNTEAFF. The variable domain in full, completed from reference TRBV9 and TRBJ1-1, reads DSGVTQTPKHLITATGQRVTLRCSPRSGDLSVYWYQQSLDQGLQFLIQYYNGEERAKGNILERFSAQQFPDLHSELNLSSLELGDSALYFCASSLTRDTIMNTEAFFGQGTRLTVV.

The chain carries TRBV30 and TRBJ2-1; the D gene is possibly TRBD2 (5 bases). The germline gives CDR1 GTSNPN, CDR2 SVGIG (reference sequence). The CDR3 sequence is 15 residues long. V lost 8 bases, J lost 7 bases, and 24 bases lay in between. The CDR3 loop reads CAASNTRPFRNEQFF. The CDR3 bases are TGTGCCGCTTCTAATACTAGACCGTTTCGTAATGAGCAGTTCTTC.

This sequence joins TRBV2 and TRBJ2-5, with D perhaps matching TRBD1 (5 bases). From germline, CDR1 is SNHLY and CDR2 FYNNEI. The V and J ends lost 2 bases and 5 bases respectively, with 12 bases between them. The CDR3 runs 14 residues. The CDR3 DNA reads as TGTGCCAGCAGTGAATTTACAGGCTTTGAGACCCAGTACTTC. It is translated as CASSEFTGFETQYF.

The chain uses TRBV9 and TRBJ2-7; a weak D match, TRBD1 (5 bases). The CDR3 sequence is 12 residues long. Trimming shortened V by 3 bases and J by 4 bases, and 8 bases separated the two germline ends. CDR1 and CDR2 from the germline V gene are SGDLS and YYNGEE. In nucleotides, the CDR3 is TGTGCCAGCAGCGGCACAGGATACGAGCAGTACTTC. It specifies CASSGTGYEQYF.

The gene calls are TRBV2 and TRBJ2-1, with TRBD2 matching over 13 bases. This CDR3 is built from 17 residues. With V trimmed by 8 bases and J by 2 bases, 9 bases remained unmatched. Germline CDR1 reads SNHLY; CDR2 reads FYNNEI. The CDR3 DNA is TGTGCCAGCCCCACTAGCGGGAGGGTAGGTGCCTACAATGAGCAGTTCTTC. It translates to CASPTSGRVGAYNEQFF.

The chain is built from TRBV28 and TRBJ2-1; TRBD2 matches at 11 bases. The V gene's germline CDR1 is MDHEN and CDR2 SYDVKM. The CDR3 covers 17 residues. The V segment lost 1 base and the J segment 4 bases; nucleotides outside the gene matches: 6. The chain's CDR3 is CASSLLAGGPKYNEQFF. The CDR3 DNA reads TGTGCCAGCAGTTTATTAGCGGGAGGGCCGAAATACAATGAGCAGTTCTTC.

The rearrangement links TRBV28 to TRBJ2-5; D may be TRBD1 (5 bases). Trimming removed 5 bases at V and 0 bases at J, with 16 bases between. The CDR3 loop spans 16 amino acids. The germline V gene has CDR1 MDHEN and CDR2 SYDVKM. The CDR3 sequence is CASSPVRPGYQETQYF. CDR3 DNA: TGTGCCAGCAGTCCGGTTCGACCAGGGTACCAAGAGACCCAGTACTTC.

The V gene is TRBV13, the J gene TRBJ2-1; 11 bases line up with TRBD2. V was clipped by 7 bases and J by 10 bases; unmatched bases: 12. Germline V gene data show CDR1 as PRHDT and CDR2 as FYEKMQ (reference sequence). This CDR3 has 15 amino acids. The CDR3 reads CASTLGTSGRGEQFF. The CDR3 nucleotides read TGTGCCAGCACCCTGGGAACTAGCGGGAGAGGAGAGCAGTTCTTC. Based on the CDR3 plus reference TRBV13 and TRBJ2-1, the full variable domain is AAGVIQSPRHLIKEKRETATLKCYPIPRHDTVYWYQQGPGQDPQFLISFYEKMQSDKGSIPDRFSAQQFSDYHSELNMSSLELGDSALYFCASTLGTSGRGEQFFGPGTRLTVL.